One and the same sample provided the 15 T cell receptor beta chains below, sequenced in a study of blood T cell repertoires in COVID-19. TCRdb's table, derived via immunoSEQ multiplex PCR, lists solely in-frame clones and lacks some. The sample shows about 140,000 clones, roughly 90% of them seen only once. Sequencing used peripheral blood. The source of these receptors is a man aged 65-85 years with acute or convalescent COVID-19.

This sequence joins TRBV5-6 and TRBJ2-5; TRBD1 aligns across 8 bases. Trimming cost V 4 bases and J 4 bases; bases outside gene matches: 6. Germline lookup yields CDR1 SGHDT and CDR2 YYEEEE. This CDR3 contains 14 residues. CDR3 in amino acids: CASSTRRGRETQYF. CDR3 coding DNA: TGTGCCAGCAGCACGCGCAGGGGGCGAGAGACCCAGTACTTC.

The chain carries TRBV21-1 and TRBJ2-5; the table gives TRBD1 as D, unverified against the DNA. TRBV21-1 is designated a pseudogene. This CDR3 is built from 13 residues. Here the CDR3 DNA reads TGTGCCAGCAGCCTGGGGGCCGGAGAGACCCAGTACTTC. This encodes CASSLGAGETQYF.

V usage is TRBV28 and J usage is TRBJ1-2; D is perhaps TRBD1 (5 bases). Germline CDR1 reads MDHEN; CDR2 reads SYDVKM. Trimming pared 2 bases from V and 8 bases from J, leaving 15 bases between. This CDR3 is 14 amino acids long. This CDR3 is CASSLQGPPSGYTF. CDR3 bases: TGTGCCAGCAGTTTACAGGGCCCACCGTCGGGCTACACCTTC.

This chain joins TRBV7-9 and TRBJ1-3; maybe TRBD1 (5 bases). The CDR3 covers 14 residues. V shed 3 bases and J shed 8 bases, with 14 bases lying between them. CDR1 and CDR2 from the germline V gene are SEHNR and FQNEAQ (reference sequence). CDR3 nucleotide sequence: TGTGCCAGCAGCTTCGGAGGGGAGGCTTACACCATATATTTT. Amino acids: CASSFGGEAYTIYF.

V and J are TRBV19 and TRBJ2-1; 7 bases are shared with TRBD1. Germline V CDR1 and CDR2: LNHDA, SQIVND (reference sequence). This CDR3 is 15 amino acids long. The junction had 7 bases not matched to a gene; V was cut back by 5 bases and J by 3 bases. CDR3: CASSPLGQDYNEQFF. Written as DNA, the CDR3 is TGTGCCAGTAGTCCCCTCGGACAGGACTACAATGAGCAGTTCTTC.

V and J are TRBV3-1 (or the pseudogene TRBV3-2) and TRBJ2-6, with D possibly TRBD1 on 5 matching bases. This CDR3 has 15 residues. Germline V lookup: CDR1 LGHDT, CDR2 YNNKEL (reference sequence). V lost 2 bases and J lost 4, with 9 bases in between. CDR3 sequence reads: CASSQQGSGANVLTF. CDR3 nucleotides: TGTGCCAGCAGCCAACAGGGCTCCGGGGCCAACGTCCTGACTTTC.

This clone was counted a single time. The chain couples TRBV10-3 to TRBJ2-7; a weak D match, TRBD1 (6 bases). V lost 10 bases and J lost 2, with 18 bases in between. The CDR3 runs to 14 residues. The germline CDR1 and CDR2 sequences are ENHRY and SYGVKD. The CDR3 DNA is TGTGCCACCAGGCCGTCTGGGGGCGCCTACGAGCAGTACTTC. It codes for CATRPSGGAYEQYF.

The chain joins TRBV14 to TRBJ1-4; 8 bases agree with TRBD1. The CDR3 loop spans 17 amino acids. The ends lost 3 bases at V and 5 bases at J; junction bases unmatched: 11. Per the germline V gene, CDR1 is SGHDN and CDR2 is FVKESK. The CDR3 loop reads CASSQSRQGARNEKLFF. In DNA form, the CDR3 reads TGTGCCAGCAGCCAGTCTCGTCAGGGGGCTAGGAATGAAAAACTGTTTTTT.

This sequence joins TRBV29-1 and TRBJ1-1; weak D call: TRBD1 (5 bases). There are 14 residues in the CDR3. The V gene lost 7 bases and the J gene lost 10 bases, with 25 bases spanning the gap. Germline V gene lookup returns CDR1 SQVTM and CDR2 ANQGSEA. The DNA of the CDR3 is TGCAGCGCCGGGGCGGGGCAGGGCGAGTTAGGAGCTTTCTTT. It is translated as CSAGAGQGELGAFF.

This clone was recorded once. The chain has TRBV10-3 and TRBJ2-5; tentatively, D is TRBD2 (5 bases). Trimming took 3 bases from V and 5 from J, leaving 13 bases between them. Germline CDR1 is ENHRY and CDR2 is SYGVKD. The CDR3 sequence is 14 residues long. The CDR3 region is CAISDSLTGETQYF. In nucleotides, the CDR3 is TGTGCCATCAGTGACTCTCTTACGGGGGAGACCCAGTACTTC.

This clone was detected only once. Here the CDR3 reads CASRLAGNDEQYF. The CDR3 region has the DNA TGTGCCAGCAGGCTAGCGGGAAATGACGAGCAGTACTTC. The chain has TRBV6-6 and TRBJ2-7; 9 positions match TRBD2. Looked up from germline, CDR1 is MNHNY and CDR2 is SVGAGI (reference sequence). The CDR3 has 13 amino acids. Losses at the gene ends were 6 bases for V and 5 bases for J; bases not matched to a gene: 5.

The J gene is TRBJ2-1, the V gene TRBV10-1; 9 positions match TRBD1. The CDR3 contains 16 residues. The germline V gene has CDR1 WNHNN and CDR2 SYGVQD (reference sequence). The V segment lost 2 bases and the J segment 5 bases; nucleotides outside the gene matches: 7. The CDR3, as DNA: TGCGCCAGCAGTGAGGTCCGGGACAGGGTGAACAATGAGCAGTTCTTC. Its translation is CASSEVRDRVNNEQFF.

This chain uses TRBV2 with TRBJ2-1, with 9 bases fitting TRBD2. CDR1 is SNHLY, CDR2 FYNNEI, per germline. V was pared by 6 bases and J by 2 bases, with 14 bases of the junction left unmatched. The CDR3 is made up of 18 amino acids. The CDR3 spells CASRLAGVNRLPYNEQFF. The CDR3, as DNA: TGTGCCAGCAGGTTAGCGGGAGTAAACCGCCTCCCCTACAATGAGCAGTTCTTC.

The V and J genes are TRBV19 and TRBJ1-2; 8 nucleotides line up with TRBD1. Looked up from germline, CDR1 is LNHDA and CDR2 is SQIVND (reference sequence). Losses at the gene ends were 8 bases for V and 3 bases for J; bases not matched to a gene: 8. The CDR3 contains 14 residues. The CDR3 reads CASVRTGLDYGYTF. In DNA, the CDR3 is TGTGCCAGTGTTAGGACAGGGTTGGACTATGGCTACACCTTC.

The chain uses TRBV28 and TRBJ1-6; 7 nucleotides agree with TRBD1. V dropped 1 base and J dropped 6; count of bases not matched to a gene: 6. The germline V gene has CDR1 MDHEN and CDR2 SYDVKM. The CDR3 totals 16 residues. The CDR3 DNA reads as TGTGCCAGCAGTTTATTTCGGGCAGGGGGTAATTCACCCCTCCACTTT. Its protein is CASSLFRAGGNSPLHF.